This is a list of T cell receptor beta chains from one sample in a study of cytomegalovirus exposure and HLA in healthy donors. The data were produced by immunoSEQ multiplex PCR, yet TCRdb's version contains in-frame clones alone and is incomplete. The data show under 150,000 clones, roughly four fifths seen once. The sequencing input was PBMCs. The source is a human donor in good health. The CDR3 runs from the conserved cysteine through the conserved F or W. D genes are given only for firm matches. Clone sizes are given selectively: once, few, many, or a class where the clone is expanded.

>few|TRBJ2-3|TRBV6-5|16|TRBD1
TGTGCCAGCAGTTCGACCCCGGGACAGGGTACAGATACGCAGTATTTT
CASSSTPGQGTDTQYF
>.|TRBJ1-1|TRBV10-3|13|.
TGTGCCACGTGGGGGGAAATGTTCACTGAAGCTTTCTTT
CATWGEMFTEAFF
>few|TRBJ1-1|TRBV20-1|11|.
TGCAGTGCCCCAGGGGACACTGAAGCTTTCTTT
CSAPGDTEAFF
>.|TRBJ1-1|TRBV5-4|14|.
TGTGCCAGCAGCTTCGGCGGGGTCGGGACTGAAGCTTTCTTT
CASSFGGVGTEAFF
>.|TRBJ1-5|TRBV27|13|.
TGTGCCAGCAGTTTACGCAGAAATCAGCCCCAGCATTTT
CASSLRRNQPQHF
>.|TRBJ1-5|TRBV28|16|.
TGTGCCAGCAGACCCAGGGGTCAGGGGAGTAATCAGCCCCAGCATTTT
CASRPRGQGSNQPQHF
>few|TRBJ2-5|TRBV10-3|15|TRBD2
TGTGCCATCAGTCCTAGCGGGAGGGGTCAAGAGACCCAGTACTTC
CAISPSGRGQETQYF
>few|TRBJ1-1|TRBV7-9|16|TRBD1
TGTGCCAGCAGCTCCGGGGACAGTGGGTGGGACACTGAAGCTTTCTTT
CASSSGDSGWDTEAFF
>.|TRBJ2-1|TRBV4-1|14|TRBD1
TGCGCCAGCAGCCTACCGGGACAGTCCGATGAGCAGTTCTTC
CASSLPGQSDEQFF
>.|TRBJ2-1|TRBV5-1|13|.
TGCGCCAGCAGCTTGGGTCAGGGGAATGAGCAGTTCTTC
CASSLGQGNEQFF
>once|TRBJ2-3|TRBV5-1|16|TRBD2
TGCGCCAGCAGCTTCCGACTAGCGGAGTTCACAGATACGCAGTATTTT
CASSFRLAEFTDTQYF
>.|TRBJ2-7|TRBV13|13|.
TGTGCCAGCAGCCCCGGGACTCCTAGCGAGCAGTACTTC
CASSPGTPSEQYF
>few|TRBJ2-1|TRBV29-1|13|.
TGCAGCGTCAGGGACTTATACAATGACGAGCAGTTCTTC
CSVRDLYNDEQFF
>.|TRBJ2-1|TRBV7-2|12|.
TGTGCCAGCAGCTTAGTTTACTATGAGCAGTTCTTC
CASSLVYYEQFF
>.|TRBJ2-5|TRBV7-9|15|TRBD1
TGTGCCAGCAGCTTCCCGACAGGGCAGCTAGAGACCCAGTACTTC
CASSFPTGQLETQYF
>.|TRBJ1-5|TRBV4-2|16|TRBD1
TGTGCCAGCAGCCAAGCCGGGACAGGGGGCCGGCAGCCCCAGCATTTT
CASSQAGTGGRQPQHF
>once|TRBJ1-1|TRBV10-1|16|.
TGCGCCAGCAGTGAGTCGGCCCCAGGGAAGGGCACTGAAGCTTTCTTT
CASSESAPGKGTEAFF
>.|TRBJ2-7|TRBV7-3|14|TRBD1
TGTGCCAACCACCTACGGGACAGTCATAGTGAGCAGTACTTC
CANHLRDSHSEQYF
>.|TRBJ2-3|TRBV15|15|TRBD1
TGTGCCACCGCCAACCGGGACAGGGAAACAGATACGCAGTATTTT
CATANRDRETDTQYF
>.|TRBJ2-7|TRBV11-1|18|TRBD2
TGTGCCAGCAGCCTCCCCGCTAGCGGGGGGTACCGAGAATACGAGCAGTACTTC
CASSLPASGGYREYEQYF
>.|TRBJ2-7|TRBV25-1|13|.
TGTGCCAGCAGTAAAACTAACTCCTACGAGCAGTACTTC
CASSKTNSYEQYF
>.|TRBJ1-6|TRBV4-1|15|TRBD1
TGCGCCAGCAGCCACCTAGGACAGGGGTATTCACCCCTCCACTTT
CASSHLGQGYSPLHF
>.|TRBJ2-1|TRBV6-5|13|.
TGTGCCAGCAGTTATATAGCGGAGGGCCGGGAGTTCTTC
CASSYIAEGREFF
>.|TRBJ2-3|TRBV27|16|.
TGTGCCAGCAGTTTACTTCTTGGAGGGGAAGCAGATACGCAGTATTTT
CASSLLLGGEADTQYF
>once|TRBJ2-5|TRBV5-5|17|TRBD1
TGTGCCAGCAGCTCTAACCTGGGACAGGGGGTAGGGGAGACCCAGTACTTC
CASSSNLGQGVGETQYF
>.|TRBJ1-2|TRBV4-1|20|TRBD1
TGCGCCAGCAGCCAAGATACGGACCTCGTCGGGACAGGGGGCGTCTATGGCTACACCTTC
CASSQDTDLVGTGGVYGYTF
>few|TRBJ2-3|TRBV7-9|14|.
TGTTCCAGCAGCCCTGGACTCGTTACAGATACGCAGTATTTT
CSSSPGLVTDTQYF
>.|TRBJ2-2|TRBV2|16|TRBD2
TGTGCCAGCAGTGAATGGGCTAGCGGGTCCACCGGGGAGCTGTTTTTT
CASSEWASGSTGELFF
>few|TRBJ2-3|TRBV11-3|15|TRBD2
TGTGCCAGCAGCGCCCTAGCGGGGGGTGAAGATACGCAGTATTTT
CASSALAGGEDTQYF
>.|TRBJ1-1|TRBV7-2|13|TRBD1
TGTGCCAGCAGCTTAGTGACAGGGTGTGAAGCTTTCTTT
CASSLVTGCEAFF
>.|TRBJ2-7|TRBV6-5|15|TRBD2
TGTGCCAGCAGACAACTAGCGGGGTACACCTACGAGCAGTACTTC
CASRQLAGYTYEQYF
>.|TRBJ1-1|TRBV21-1|16|.
TGTGCCAGCAGCAAAGCGAGACAGGGGGCTAACACTGAAGCTTTCTTT
CASSKARQGANTEAFF
>.|TRBJ2-3|TRBV7-3|15|TRBD2
TGTGCCAGCAGCTCGGAGCGGGGCCCCACAGATACGCAGTATTTT
CASSSERGPTDTQYF
>once|TRBJ2-7|TRBV10-3|11|.
TGTGCCGCGACTACCGGCTACGAGCAGTACTTC
CAATTGYEQYF
>.|TRBJ2-7|TRBV6-5|15|TRBD2
TGTGCCAGCAGTTACTCGGGGCGGGGGGGCCGCGAGCAGTACTTC
CASSYSGRGGREQYF
>few|TRBJ2-1|TRBV21-1|16|.
TGTGCCAGCAACTTAACGGAGGGCGGGGGGGCGGATGAGCAGTTCTTC
CASNLTEGGGADEQFF
>few|TRBJ1-2|TRBV6-5|15|.
TGTGCCAGCAGTTATCGGGAGTCCTCAAACTATGGCTACACCTTC
CASSYRESSNYGYTF